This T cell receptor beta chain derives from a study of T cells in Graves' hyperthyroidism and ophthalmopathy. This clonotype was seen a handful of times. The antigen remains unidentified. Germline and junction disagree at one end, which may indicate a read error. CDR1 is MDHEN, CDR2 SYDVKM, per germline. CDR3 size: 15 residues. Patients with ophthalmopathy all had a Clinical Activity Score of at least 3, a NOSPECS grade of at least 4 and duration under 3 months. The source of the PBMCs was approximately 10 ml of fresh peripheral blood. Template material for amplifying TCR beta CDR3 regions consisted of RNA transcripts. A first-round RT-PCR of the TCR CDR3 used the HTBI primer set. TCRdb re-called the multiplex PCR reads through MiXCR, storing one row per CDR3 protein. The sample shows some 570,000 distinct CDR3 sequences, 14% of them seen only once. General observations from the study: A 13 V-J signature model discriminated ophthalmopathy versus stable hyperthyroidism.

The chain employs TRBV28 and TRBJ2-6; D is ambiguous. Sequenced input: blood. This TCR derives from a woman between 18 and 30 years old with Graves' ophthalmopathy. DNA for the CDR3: TGTGCCAGCAGTTCCCCCGTGGCTGGTGCCAACGTCCTGACTTTC. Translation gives CASSSPVAGANVLTF.